This entry lists 18 T cell receptor beta chains sequenced from one sample in a study of blood T cell repertoires in COVID-19 (dated by TCRdb to 2018 to 2021). Libraries were built with the immunoSEQ multiplex PCR assay. Not all clones reach the TCRdb copy of this immuneACCESS table, which keeps in-frame sequences only. Checked studies attribute under half of the gap to unresolved V genes and leave the rest unexplained. This sample holds about 160,000 clones; approximately 85% were observed only once. Approximately 1.1% of the sample is held by the ten biggest clonotypes. The sample taken for sequencing was peripheral blood. These receptor sequences come from a man aged 55-75 years who had recovered from COVID-19.

Written as DNA, the CDR3 is TGTGCCAGTCAGCGCTCTGGGGCCAACGTCCTGACTTTC. Amino acids: CASQRSGANVLTF. The chain employs TRBV19 and TRBJ2-6; D is undetermined. The CDR3 length is 13 residues. From germline, CDR1 is LNHDA and CDR2 SQIVND (reference sequence). The V gene lost 8 bases and the J gene lost 0 bases, with 5 bases spanning the gap.

V gene TRBV7-9 combines with J gene TRBJ1-5; D gene uncertain. The CDR3 runs to 15 residues. Trimming cost V 1 base and J 2 bases, with 9 bases left between them. Looked up from germline, CDR1 is SEHNR and CDR2 is FQNEAQ (reference sequence). The CDR3 nucleotides read TGTGCCAGCAGCTTAGGACTTGAGGGCAATCAGCCCCAGCATTTT. Its protein product is CASSLGLEGNQPQHF.

V gene TRBV19 combines with J gene TRBJ1-1, with TRBD1 matching 8 bases. Germline CDR1 is LNHDA and CDR2 is SQIVND (reference sequence). The CDR3 is 17 residues long. V trimming: 2 bases; J trimming: 7 bases; junction bases outside the gene matches: 15. CDR3 residues: CASSISVVGRTGLEAFF. The CDR3 nucleotides are TGTGCCAGTAGTATAAGCGTAGTCGGCCGGACAGGGCTTGAAGCTTTCTTT.

This chain links TRBV7-2 with TRBJ1-4; tentative D call: TRBD1 (6 bases). Germline V lookup: CDR1 SGHTA, CDR2 FQGNSA. The CDR3 extends over 13 amino acids. V lost 1 base and J lost 7, with 7 bases in between. The CDR3 sequence is CASSLEGVEKLFF. CDR3 nucleotides: TGTGCCAGCAGCTTAGAGGGGGTTGAAAAACTGTTTTTT.

The J gene is TRBJ1-6, the V gene TRBV18; no definite D call. The CDR3 covers 14 residues. V was trimmed by 2 bases and J by 7 bases, leaving 9 bases between them. The germline V gene encodes CDR1 KGHSH and CDR2 LQKENI. CDR3 region: CASSPELLNSPLHF. CDR3 sequence (DNA): TGTGCCAGCTCACCAGAACTTTTAAATTCACCCCTCCACTTT.

This clone appeared a single time. DNA of the CDR3: TGTGCCAGCAGCCTCGGCCTACAGGGCTATGGCTACACCTTC. Amino acids: CASSLGLQGYGYTF. The chain combines TRBV16 with TRBJ1-2; the D gene is possibly TRBD1 (6 bases). The CDR3 covers 14 residues. CDR1 KGHSY and CDR2 FQNENV come from the germline V gene. Trimming took 4 bases from V and 4 from J, leaving 13 bases between them. The full variable domain, its missing parts supplied by reference TRBV16 and TRBJ1-2, is GEEVAQTPKHLVRGEGQKAKLYCAPIKGHSYVFWYQQVLKNEFKFLISFQNENVFDETGMPKERFSAKCLPNSPCSLEIQATKLEDSAVYFCASSLGLQGYGYTFGSGTRLTVV.

The V call is TRBV5-1, the J call TRBJ2-3; 7 positions match TRBD1. CDR1 and CDR2 (germline): SGHRS, YFSETQ. The junction had 6 bases not matched to a gene; V was cut back by 0 bases and J by 5 bases. CDR3 length: 15 residues. DNA for the CDR3: TGCGCCAGCAGCTTGGAAGGGGGCGCGATAGATACGCAGTATTTT. Amino acids: CASSLEGGAIDTQYF.

The CDR3 is CASSAQGMNTEAFF. The CDR3 region has the DNA TGTGCCAGCAGCGCCCAGGGTATGAACACTGAAGCTTTCTTT. The rearrangement uses TRBV7-9 and TRBJ1-1; the D gene is possibly TRBD1 (5 bases). The germline V and J ends were trimmed by 5 bases and 0 bases, with 10 bases remaining between them. CDR3 length: 14 amino acids. From germline, CDR1 is SEHNR and CDR2 FQNEAQ (reference sequence).

The chain uses TRBV27 and TRBJ1-2; TRBD1 aligns across 10 bases. V lost 5 bases, J lost 2 bases, and 5 bases stayed unmatched. Per the germline V gene, CDR1 is MNHEY and CDR2 is SMNVEV (reference sequence). The CDR3 has 15 residues. The CDR3 DNA reads as TGTGCCAGCAGTGCGACAGGGGGCGCAAACTATGGCTACACCTTC. This encodes CASSATGGANYGYTF.

This chain links TRBV25-1 with TRBJ1-6; D ambiguous. Germline lookup yields CDR1 MGHDK and CDR2 SYGVNS. V was trimmed by 1 base and J by 9 bases, leaving 13 bases between them. The CDR3 runs to 15 residues. The CDR3 is CASSESGVIFSPLHF. The CDR3 DNA is TGTGCCAGCAGTGAATCAGGCGTTATATTTTCACCCCTCCACTTT.

The chain employs TRBV21-1 and TRBJ1-2; TRBD1, the D gene given by the table, was not confirmed from the DNA. TRBV21-1 is given as a pseudogene. The CDR3 loop spans 15 amino acids. In nucleotides, the CDR3 is TGTGCCAGGAACCATGGACACCAAGAAAGGTATGGCTACACCTTC. Translated, it gives CARNHGHQERYGYTF.

The DNA for the CDR3 is TGTGCTAGTGGTTTGGCCGGGACAGGGGGCATCAATGAGCAGTTCTTC. Translation gives CASGLAGTGGINEQFF. The chain is built from TRBV12-5 and TRBJ2-1; TRBD1 matches 12 bases. Germline V gene lookup returns CDR1 LGHNT and CDR2 FRNRAP. V shed 1 base and J 6 bases; nucleotides not matched to a gene: 4. This CDR3 contains 16 residues.

V is TRBV10-3 and J is TRBJ2-2; 7 bases agree with TRBD1. Germline V gene lookup returns CDR1 ENHRY and CDR2 SYGVKD. V shed 1 base, J shed 4 bases, and the junction held 6 bases outside the gene matches. CDR3 length: 16 residues. DNA for the CDR3: TGTGCCATCAGTGAGTTAACAGGGGCCACCACCGGGGAGCTGTTTTTT. Translated: CAISELTGATTGELFF.

The J gene is TRBJ1-1, the V gene TRBV29-1; TRBD1 is a possible D gene (5 bases). This CDR3 has 14 amino acids. CDR1 is SQVTM, CDR2 ANQGSEA, per germline. V lost 6 bases to trimming and J lost 3 bases, with 17 bases between them. The CDR3 loop reads CSVTSGFTDTEAFF. The CDR3 bases are TGCAGCGTAACGTCAGGGTTTACGGACACTGAAGCTTTCTTT. The complete variable domain, with remaining parts taken from reference TRBV29-1 and TRBJ1-1, reads SAVISQKPSRDICQRGTSLTIQCQVDSQVTMMFWYRQQPGQSLTLIATANQGSEATYESGFVIDKFPISRPNLTFSTLTVSNMSPEDSSIYLCSVTSGFTDTEAFFGQGTRLTVV.

This clone was found a few times. V and J are TRBV6-5 and TRBJ2-5; TRBD1 matches 8 bases. The CDR3 covers 14 residues. Germline V CDR1 and CDR2: MNHEY, SVGAGI. The junction had 4 bases not matched to a gene; V was cut back by 6 bases and J by 1 base. CDR3 loop: CASSGQGAQETQYF. CDR3 DNA sequence: TGTGCCAGCAGCGGTCAGGGGGCCCAAGAGACCCAGTACTTC.

This clone was seen a few times. The CDR3: CASSRTSGHEQYF. For the CDR3, the DNA is TGTGCCAGCAGTAGGACTAGCGGCCACGAGCAGTACTTC. This chain joins TRBV6-5 and TRBJ2-7; TRBD2 matches at 10 bases. CDR3 size: 13 residues. Germline assignment: CDR1 MNHEY and CDR2 SVGAGI. The junction had 3 bases not matched to a gene; V was cut back by 5 bases and J by 5 bases.

The genes are TRBV10-2 and TRBJ1-5, with 8 bases aligning to TRBD1. J lost 5 bases, V lost 2 bases, and 8 bases had no gene match. Germline V CDR1 and CDR2: WSHSY, SAAADI. The CDR3 contains 16 residues. The CDR3 protein is CASSEGQGWGDQPQHF. CDR3 bases: TGCGCCAGCAGTGAGGGACAGGGATGGGGAGATCAGCCCCAGCATTTT.

The V gene is TRBV30, the J gene TRBJ1-2; unclear D gene. The length of the CDR3 is 14 residues. V was cut by 0 bases and J by 8 bases, with 16 bases left in between. CDR1 is GTSNPN and CDR2 is SVGIG in the germline V gene (reference sequence). This CDR3 is CAWSVGRTYLGYTF. The CDR3 bases are TGTGCCTGGAGTGTAGGCAGGACTTACTTAGGCTACACCTTC.